Detailed here is one T cell receptor beta chain. The data were taken from a study of circulating and synovial CD4+ cells in juvenile arthritis. Germline V lookup: CDR1 PRHDT, CDR2 FYEKMQ (reference sequence). This CDR3 has 13 amino acids. V was clipped by 4 bases and J by 2 bases, with 8 bases between them. Clones were read by immunoSEQ multiplex PCR, and TCRdb kept only the in-frame ones, dropping some. The table has around 35,000 clones, nearly 97% seen once. The specimen was CD4+ T cells from blood. The chain carries TRBV13 and TRBJ2-5; D is possibly TRBD2 (5 bases). The sequence derives from a human donor with juvenile idiopathic arthritis. This CDR3 reads CASSSGVQETQYF. The CDR3 DNA reads TGTGCCAGCAGCTCCGGGGTACAAGAGACCCAGTACTTC.